The TCR beta chain described here comes from a study of T cells after yellow fever vaccination. Germline V gives CDR1 LGHNA, CDR2 YSLEER. Trimming left V 0 bases short and J 1 base short, with 9 bases between. This CDR3 spans 15 amino acids. This clonotype was counted at least ten times. MiXCR, run by TCRdb on the 5' RACE reads, gives a single entry per CDR3 protein. The sample consists of around 46,000 distinct CDR3 sequences, under 8% of them appearing once. The sequencing used CD8+ T cells not binding an NS4B(214-222) dextramer, sorted from PBMCs, collected 45 days after the yellow fever booster vaccination. This clonotype was sampled from a man aged 25 to 40 who received the YFV17D yellow fever vaccine. V and J are TRBV4-3 and TRBJ2-5; the D gene is possibly TRBD1 (6 bases). Here the CDR3 reads CASSQDRGSQETQYF. As DNA, the CDR3 is TGCGCCAGCAGCCAAGATAGGGGGTCCCAAGAGACCCAGTACTTC.